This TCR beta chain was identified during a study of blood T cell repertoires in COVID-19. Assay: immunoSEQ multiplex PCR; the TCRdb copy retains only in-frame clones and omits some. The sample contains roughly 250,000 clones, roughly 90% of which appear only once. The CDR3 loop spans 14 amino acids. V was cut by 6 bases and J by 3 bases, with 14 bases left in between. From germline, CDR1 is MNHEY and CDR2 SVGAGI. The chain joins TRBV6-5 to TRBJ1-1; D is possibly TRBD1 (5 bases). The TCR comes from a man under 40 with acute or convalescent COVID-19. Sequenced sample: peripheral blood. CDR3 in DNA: TGTGCCAGCAGCCGGAGGGGCGCGGACACTGAAGCTTTCTTT. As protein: CASSRRGADTEAFF.